The next 32 T cell receptor beta chains were all read from a single sample in a study of T cell responses to AZD1222 COVID-19 vaccine. Method: immunoSEQ multiplex PCR; TCRdb's copy keeps in-frame clones and lacks some. The table includes approximately 200,000 clones, approximately 93% detected once. The sequencing used peripheral blood, collected 28 days after the second AZD1222 dose. The receptors were sampled from an adult who received the AZD1222 COVID-19 vaccine.

The chain uses TRBV7-9 and TRBJ1-5; the D is unclear. The CDR3 totals 14 residues. Trimming stripped 3 bases from V and 0 bases from J, with 6 bases between. CDR1 and CDR2 (germline): SEHNR, FQNEAQ (reference sequence). The CDR3 loop is CASSFTPSNQPQHF. CDR3 in DNA: TGTGCCAGCAGCTTCACACCTAGCAATCAGCCCCAGCATTTT.

A single count supports this clone. The chain links TRBV5-4 to TRBJ1-1; TRBD1 aligns across 7 bases. Germline V CDR1 and CDR2: SGHNT, YYREEE (reference sequence). V lost 3 bases, J lost 7 bases, and 0 bases stayed unmatched. This CDR3 is 11 amino acids long. CDR3 in DNA: TGTGCCAGCAGCTGGGACAGTGAAGCTTTCTTT. Residues: CASSWDSEAFF.

The chain recombines TRBV5-1 with TRBJ2-3; D call uncertain. CDR1 is SGHRS, CDR2 YFSETQ, per germline. V lost 1 base, J lost 1 base, and 7 bases lay in between. This CDR3 contains 14 residues. The CDR3 sequence is CASSLRAGTDTQYF. In DNA, the CDR3 is TGCGCCAGCAGCTTGCGGGCTGGCACAGATACGCAGTATTTT.

The chain joins TRBV28 to TRBJ2-7; a possible D gene is TRBD2 (6 bases). CDR1 is MDHEN, CDR2 SYDVKM, per germline. There are 13 residues in the CDR3. Trimming pared 7 bases from V and 1 base from J, leaving 11 bases between. CDR3 loop: CASTPAGSYEQYF. The CDR3 DNA is TGTGCCAGCACCCCCGCGGGGTCCTACGAGCAGTACTTC.

This chain connects TRBV5-1 to TRBJ1-4; 9 bases agree with TRBD1. CDR1 is SGHRS, CDR2 YFSETQ, per germline. This CDR3 has 16 amino acids. The V gene end was trimmed by 3 bases and the J gene end by 4 bases; junction bases not matched to a gene: 7. In DNA form, the CDR3 reads TGCGCCAGCAGCTCACAGGGGGCGTTAAGTAATGAAAAACTGTTTTTT. It is translated as CASSSQGALSNEKLFF.

The genes are TRBV30 and TRBJ1-5; D unresolved. Germline CDR1 reads GTSNPN; CDR2 reads SVGIG (reference sequence). The CDR3 loop spans 13 amino acids. With 3 bases removed from V and 2 bases from J, the gap between germline ends came to 8 bases. CDR3 DNA sequence: TGTGCCTGGAGCGAACGTGGCAATCAGCCCCAGCATTTT. It yields the protein CAWSERGNQPQHF.

This clone has only a few counts. The chain links TRBV5-6 to TRBJ1-2; 7 bases map to TRBD1. This CDR3 is built from 13 residues. The germline CDR1 and CDR2 sequences are SGHDT and YYEEEE. J lost 4 bases, V lost 1 base, and 1 base had no gene match. The CDR3 sequence is CASSLTGAYGYTF. The CDR3 DNA reads TGTGCCAGCAGCTTGACAGGGGCCTATGGCTACACCTTC. Full variable domain (missing parts from reference TRBV5-6 and TRBJ1-2): DAGVTQSPTHLIKTRGQQVTLRCSPKSGHDTVSWYQQALGQGPQFIFQYYEEEERQRGNFPDRFSGHQFPNYSSELNVNALLLGDSALYLCASSLTGAYGYTFGSGTRLTVV.

The rearrangement joins TRBV3-1 (or the pseudogene TRBV3-2) to TRBJ1-3; maybe TRBD1 (6 bases). The germline V gene has CDR1 LGHDT and CDR2 YNNKEL (reference sequence). V lost 2 bases and J 1 base, leaving 9 bases between the germline ends. The CDR3 has 15 amino acids. The CDR3 sequence is CASSQTTGSGNTIYF. CDR3 sequence (DNA): TGTGCCAGCAGCCAAACGACAGGATCTGGAAACACCATATATTTT.

The CDR3 DNA is TGTGCCAGCAGCTTGGACAGGGGACGTGGGGGCAATCAGCCCCAGCATTTT. This translates into CASSLDRGRGGNQPQHF. This chain links TRBV5-6 with TRBJ1-5; 7 nucleotides match TRBD1. CDR1 is SGHDT and CDR2 is YYEEEE in the germline V gene. V shed 0 bases, J shed 2 bases, and the junction held 8 bases outside the gene matches. The CDR3 sequence is 17 residues long.

The CDR3 is CASSVGGGDEQYF. Here the CDR3 DNA reads TGTGCCAGCAGCGTTGGCGGGGGCGACGAGCAGTACTTC. This chain uses TRBV9 with TRBJ2-7; tentative D call: TRBD2 (7 bases). With 2 bases removed from V and 5 bases from J, the gap between germline ends came to 11 bases. The CDR3 runs 13 residues. Germline CDR1 SGDLS, CDR2 YYNGEE. Filled out from reference TRBV9 and TRBJ2-7, the complete variable domain reads DSGVTQTPKHLITATGQRVTLRCSPRSGDLSVYWYQQSLDQGLQFLIQYYNGEERAKGNILERFSAQQFPDLHSELNLSSLELGDSALYFCASSVGGGDEQYFGPGTRLTVT.

The chain joins TRBV13 to TRBJ2-5; perhaps TRBD2 as D (5 bases). This CDR3 contains 14 residues. CDR1 is PRHDT, CDR2 FYEKMQ, per germline (reference sequence). The V end lost 5 bases, the J end lost 1 base, and 11 bases lay between the germline ends. The CDR3 sequence is CASSRLTTQETQYF. Written as DNA, the CDR3 is TGTGCCAGCAGCCGACTGACTACCCAAGAGACCCAGTACTTC.

The V call is TRBV11-2, the J call TRBJ2-7; unclear D gene. V was clipped by 1 base and J by 3 bases, with 7 bases between them. CDR1 and CDR2 from the germline V gene are SGHAT and FQNNGV. The CDR3 has 13 amino acids. Here the CDR3 reads CASSLGVYYEQYF. CDR3 DNA: TGTGCCAGCAGCTTAGGGGTCTACTACGAGCAGTACTTC.

The V and J genes are TRBV28 and TRBJ1-5; D may be TRBD1 (6 bases). The CDR3 loop spans 16 amino acids. Germline loops: CDR1 MDHEN, CDR2 SYDVKM. V was pared by 0 bases and J by 2 bases, with 11 bases between. The CDR3: CASSLWHRVGNQPQHF. As DNA, the CDR3 is TGTGCCAGCAGTTTATGGCACAGGGTTGGCAATCAGCCCCAGCATTTT.

The chain employs TRBV2 and TRBJ1-6; tentatively, D is TRBD1 (6 bases). The CDR3 runs to 14 residues. Germline CDR1 SNHLY, CDR2 FYNNEI. Trimming took off 4 bases at V and 9 bases at J, with 13 bases between the two ends. The DNA of the CDR3 is TGTGCCAGCAGTGCTCTCGGGGGCACTTCACCCCTCCACTTT. As protein: CASSALGGTSPLHF. The full variable domain, completed using reference TRBV2 and TRBJ1-6, is EPEVTQTPSHQVTQMGQEVILRCVPISNHLYFYWYRQILGQKVEFLVSFYNNEISEKSEIFDDQFSVERPDGSNFTLKIRSTKLEDSAMYFCASSALGGTSPLHFGNGTRLTVT.

V and J are TRBV10-3 and TRBJ2-5; D possibly corresponds to TRBD1 (6 bases). Germline CDR1 is ENHRY and CDR2 is SYGVKD. Trimming pared 3 bases from V and 6 bases from J, leaving 14 bases between. The CDR3 covers 14 residues. The CDR3 reads CAISDTGTEKTQYF. DNA of the CDR3: TGTGCCATCAGTGACACAGGGACGGAAAAGACCCAGTACTTC.

The genes are TRBV5-1 and TRBJ2-2; tentative D call: TRBD1 (6 bases). Deletions cut 4 bases from V and 5 bases from J, with 9 bases between. This CDR3 spans 13 amino acids. Germline-derived CDR1 and CDR2 are SGHRS and YFSETQ. The CDR3 coding sequence is TGCGCCAGCAGCACACAGGGAACCGGGGAGCTGTTTTTT. Its protein product is CASSTQGTGELFF.

V and J are TRBV5-1 and TRBJ1-3; no clear D gene. The length of the CDR3 is 14 residues. Deletions cut 6 bases from V and 4 bases from J, with 14 bases between. The V gene's germline CDR1 is SGHRS and CDR2 YFSETQ. DNA for the CDR3: TGCGCCAGCACCACCGGGAGGGCGGGAAACACCATATATTTT. Translated, it gives CASTTGRAGNTIYF.

The chain carries TRBV5-1 and TRBJ1-6; D is unresolved. V lost 4 bases, J lost 7 bases, and 18 bases lay in between. This CDR3 has 16 residues. The germline V gene encodes CDR1 SGHRS and CDR2 YFSETQ. CDR3 protein: CASSPARHTGNSPLHF. CDR3 DNA sequence: TGCGCCAGCAGCCCCGCTCGGCACACTGGAAATTCACCCCTCCACTTT. The full variable domain, completed using reference TRBV5-1 and TRBJ1-6, is KAGVTQTPRYLIKTRGQQVTLSCSPISGHRSVSWYQQTPGQGLQFLFEYFSETQRNKGNFPGRFSGRQFSNSRSEMNVSTLELGDSALYLCASSPARHTGNSPLHFGNGTRLTVT.

The V gene is TRBV7-6, the J gene TRBJ2-2; 7 positions agree with TRBD1. The junction had 2 bases not matched to a gene; V was cut back by 1 base and J by 6 bases. The V gene's germline CDR1 is SGHVS and CDR2 FNYEAQ. The CDR3 extends over 14 amino acids. The CDR3 DNA is TGTGCCAGCAGCTTAGGTCAGGGGGCCGGGGAGCTGTTTTTT. Translating it yields CASSLGQGAGELFF.

CDR3 DNA: TGTGCCAGCAGTTACTCGGTCCTGTATAGCACAGATACGCAGTATTTT. This gives the protein CASSYSVLYSTDTQYF. This sequence joins TRBV6-5 and TRBJ2-3; D gene ambiguous. V dropped 0 bases and J dropped 0 bases, with 10 bases sitting between them. The germline V gene has CDR1 MNHEY and CDR2 SVGAGI. CDR3 length: 16 amino acids.

V usage is TRBV12-3 or TRBV12-4 and J usage is TRBJ1-1; D might be TRBD1 (5 bases). V shed 8 bases and J shed 2 bases, with 12 bases lying between them. There are 13 residues in the CDR3. This chain's CDR3 is CASQSQGNTEAFF. The CDR3 bases are TGTGCCAGCCAAAGTCAGGGAAACACTGAAGCTTTCTTT.

This chain connects TRBV19 to TRBJ1-5, with 11 bases that match TRBD1. The CDR3 loop spans 15 amino acids. Germline CDR1 LNHDA, CDR2 SQIVND (reference sequence). Trimming took 10 bases from V and 8 from J; bases not matched to a gene: 13. CDR3 in amino acids: CATTSGQGAREPQHF. CDR3 nucleotide sequence: TGTGCCACCACATCCGGACAGGGGGCCAGGGAGCCCCAGCATTTT.

The chain is built from TRBV27 and TRBJ2-7; D not resolved. The CDR3 totals 12 residues. Trimming cost V 8 bases and J 2 bases, with 10 bases left between them. The V gene's germline CDR1 is MNHEY and CDR2 SMNVEV (reference sequence). The CDR3 protein is CASGMRPYEQYF. In nucleotides, the CDR3 is TGTGCCAGCGGAATGAGACCCTACGAGCAGTACTTC.

V and J are TRBV5-6 and TRBJ2-1; TRBD1 matches 7 bases. This CDR3 comprises 14 residues. The V and J ends lost 3 bases and 6 bases, in that order; junction bases with no gene match: 6. The germline V gene encodes CDR1 SGHDT and CDR2 YYEEEE. Written as DNA, the CDR3 is TGTGCCAGCAGCTATACAGGGGCCCCCAATGAGCAGTTCTTC. This translates into CASSYTGAPNEQFF. Full variable domain (missing parts from reference TRBV5-6 and TRBJ2-1): DAGVTQSPTHLIKTRGQQVTLRCSPKSGHDTVSWYQQALGQGPQFIFQYYEEEERQRGNFPDRFSGHQFPNYSSELNVNALLLGDSALYLCASSYTGAPNEQFFGPGTRLTVL.

The chain is built from TRBV6-5 and TRBJ1-1, with 8 bases identical to TRBD1. This CDR3 contains 13 residues. Germline-derived CDR1 and CDR2 are MNHEY and SVGAGI. After removal of 6 bases from V and 5 bases from J, the junction contained 5 bases not matched to a gene. The CDR3 spells CASRTTGGTEAFF. DNA of the CDR3: TGTGCCAGCAGGACTACAGGGGGGACTGAAGCTTTCTTT.

The chain couples TRBV6-2 or TRBV6-3 to TRBJ2-1, with unresolved D. CDR1 is MNHEY, CDR2 SVGEGT, per germline. The CDR3 has 16 residues. V was pared by 0 bases and J by 2 bases, with 11 bases between. In nucleotides, the CDR3 is TGTGCCAGCAGTTACTCTCCGGGCCGGCCCTACAATGAGCAGTTCTTC. Amino acids: CASSYSPGRPYNEQFF.

The chain has TRBV4-1 and TRBJ2-5; D is ambiguous. Trimming removed 3 bases from V and 2 bases from J, with 10 bases in between. From germline, CDR1 is MGHRA and CDR2 YSYEKL. The CDR3 totals 14 residues. CDR3: CASSQNPSQETQYF. The CDR3 DNA reads TGCGCCAGCAGCCAGAACCCTTCTCAAGAGACCCAGTACTTC.

The chain joins TRBV28 to TRBJ1-3; D unresolved. This CDR3 is built from 15 residues. Per the germline V gene, CDR1 is MDHEN and CDR2 is SYDVKM. The ends were cut back, 5 bases at V and 0 bases at J, with 11 bases in the middle. CDR3 coding DNA: TGTGCCAGCAGTCGTGGGCGGGGCTCTGGAAACACCATATATTTT. Amino acid sequence: CASSRGRGSGNTIYF.

The rearrangement uses TRBV19 and TRBJ1-2; no clear D gene. Germline V gives CDR1 LNHDA, CDR2 SQIVND (reference sequence). V was trimmed by 7 bases and J by 4 bases, leaving 16 bases between them. This CDR3 is 14 amino acids long. The CDR3 DNA sequence: TGTGCCAGTAACCCGGCGGGGTATGGCTATGGCTACACCTTC. Its protein product is CASNPAGYGYGYTF.

This chain connects TRBV27 to TRBJ2-1; the D gene is possibly TRBD1 (5 bases). The length of the CDR3 is 16 residues. CDR1 MNHEY and CDR2 SMNVEV come from the germline V gene (reference sequence). Trimming left V 5 bases short and J 6 bases short, with 20 bases between. In nucleotides, the CDR3 is TGTGCCAGCAGTCTCAGGACGACCCAGGGATCCAATGAGCAGTTCTTC. As protein: CASSLRTTQGSNEQFF.

The rearrangement joins TRBV6-4 to TRBJ2-2; D is ambiguous. V shed 5 bases and J shed 4 bases, with 11 bases lying between them. Germline V gene data show CDR1 as MRHNA and CDR2 as SNTAGT. This CDR3 contains 14 residues. The CDR3 DNA follows: TGTGCCAGCAGTCCCACCCCCGGCACCGGGGAGCTGTTTTTT. Its protein product is CASSPTPGTGELFF.

The rearrangement joins TRBV6-5 to TRBJ1-2; 7 bases fit TRBD1. The germline V gene encodes CDR1 MNHEY and CDR2 SVGAGI. This CDR3 comprises 15 residues. The trim removed 7 bases at V and 5 bases at J, leaving 13 bases unmatched. The CDR3 region has the DNA TGTGCCAGCAAGACCTCCGGGGCAGGGGGATATGGCTACACCTTC. This sequence encodes CASKTSGAGGYGYTF.